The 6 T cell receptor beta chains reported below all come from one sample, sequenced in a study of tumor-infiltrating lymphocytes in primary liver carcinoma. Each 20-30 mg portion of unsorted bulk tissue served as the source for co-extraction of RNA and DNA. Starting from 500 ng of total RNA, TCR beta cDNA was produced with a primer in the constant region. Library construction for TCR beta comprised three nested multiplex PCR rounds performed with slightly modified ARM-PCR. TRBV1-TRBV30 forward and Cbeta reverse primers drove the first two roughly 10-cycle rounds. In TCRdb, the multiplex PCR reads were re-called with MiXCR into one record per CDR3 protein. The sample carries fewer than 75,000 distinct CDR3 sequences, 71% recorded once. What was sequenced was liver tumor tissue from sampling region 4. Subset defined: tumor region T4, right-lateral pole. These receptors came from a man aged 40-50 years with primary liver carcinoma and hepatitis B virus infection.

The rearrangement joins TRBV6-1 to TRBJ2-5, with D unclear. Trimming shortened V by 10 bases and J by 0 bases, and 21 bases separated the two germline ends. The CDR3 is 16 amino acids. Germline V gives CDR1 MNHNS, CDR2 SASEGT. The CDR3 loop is CANIEVVLTNQETQYF. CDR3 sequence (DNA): TGTGCCAACATTGAAGTTGTTCTAACGAACCAAGAGACCCAGTACTTC.

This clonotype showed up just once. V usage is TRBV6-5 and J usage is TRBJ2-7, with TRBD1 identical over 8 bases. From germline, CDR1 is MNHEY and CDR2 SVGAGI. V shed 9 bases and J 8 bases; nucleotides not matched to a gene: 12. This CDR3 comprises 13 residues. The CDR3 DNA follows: TGTGCCAGTAGCTACGACAGGGGTGGCAAGCAGTACTTC. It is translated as CASSYDRGGKQYF.

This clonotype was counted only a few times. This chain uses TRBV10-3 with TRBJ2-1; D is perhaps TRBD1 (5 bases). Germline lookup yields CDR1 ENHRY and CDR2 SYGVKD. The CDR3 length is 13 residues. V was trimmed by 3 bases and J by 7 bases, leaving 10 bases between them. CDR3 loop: CAISDMGLNEQFF. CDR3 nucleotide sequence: TGTGCCATCAGTGACATGGGGCTAAATGAGCAGTTCTTC.

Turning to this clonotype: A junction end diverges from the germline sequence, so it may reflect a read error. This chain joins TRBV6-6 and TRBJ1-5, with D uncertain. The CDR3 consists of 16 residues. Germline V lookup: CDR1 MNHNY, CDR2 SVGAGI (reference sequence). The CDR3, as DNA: TGTGCCAGTAGTTACCGACTAGAGTATAGCAATCAGCCCCAGCATTTT. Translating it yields CASSYRLEYSNQPQHF.

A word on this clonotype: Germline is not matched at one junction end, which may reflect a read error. CDR3 protein: CASRGQGNTEALF. CDR3 in DNA: TGTGCCAGTAGGGGACAGGGGAACACTGAAGCTTTATTT. The V and J genes are TRBV28 and TRBJ1-1; the match to TRBD1 covers 10 bases. This CDR3 spans 13 amino acids. Germline V gene data show CDR1 as MDHEN and CDR2 as SYDVKM. Using reference TRBV28 and TRBJ1-1 for the parts outside the CDR3, the full variable domain is DVKVTQSSRYLVKRTGEKVFLECVQDMDHENMFWYRQDPGLGLRLIYFSYDVKMKEKGDIPEGYSVSREKKERFSLILESASTNQTSMYLCASRGQGNTEALFGQGTRLTVV.

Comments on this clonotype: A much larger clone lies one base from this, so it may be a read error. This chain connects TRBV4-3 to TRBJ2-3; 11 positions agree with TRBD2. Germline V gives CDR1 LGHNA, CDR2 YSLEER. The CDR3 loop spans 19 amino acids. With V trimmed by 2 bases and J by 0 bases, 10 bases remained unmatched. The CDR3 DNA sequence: TGCGCCAGCAGCCAAAAGGGACTAGCGGTAGGGCCTAGCACAGATACGCAGTATTTT. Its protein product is CASSQKGLAVGPSTDTQYF.